Below are 14 T cell receptor beta chains sequenced from a single sample in a study of control samples from healthy donors and cancer patients. TCRdb's table, derived via immunoSEQ multiplex PCR, lists solely in-frame clones and lacks some. The sample yields 70,000 to 85,000 clones, 91% seen once. The material sequenced was blood. All receptors come from a middle-aged man in good health.

The chain uses TRBV3-1 (or the pseudogene TRBV3-2) and TRBJ1-4; 7 bases are shared with TRBD1. The V gene's germline CDR1 is LGHDT and CDR2 YNNKEL (reference sequence). The CDR3 totals 17 residues. V gave up 0 bases and J gave up 8 bases; unmatched junction bases: 12. Written as DNA, the CDR3 is TGTGCCAGCAGCCAAGACCTATTGACAGGGAAATACGAAAAACTGTTTTTT. This translates into CASSQDLLTGKYEKLFF.

This clone came up a few times. The chain joins TRBV19 to TRBJ1-1; D call uncertain. V was shortened by 4 bases and J by 1 base, with 10 bases between the two germline ends. Germline assignment: CDR1 LNHDA and CDR2 SQIVND (reference sequence). The CDR3 loop spans 14 amino acids. CDR3 nucleotide sequence: TGTGCCAGTAGTACCTCTCGGGCGAACACTGAAGCTTTCTTT. This encodes CASSTSRANTEAFF.

V usage is TRBV7-2 and J usage is TRBJ1-5; no clear D. CDR3 length: 13 amino acids. Trimming removed 5 bases at V and 3 bases at J, with 8 bases between. The germline CDR1 and CDR2 sequences are SGHTA and FQGNSA. In DNA form, the CDR3 reads TGTGCCAGCAGCCCGGACTACAATCAGCCCCAGCATTTT. Residues: CASSPDYNQPQHF.

CDR3 region: CASSPNRKSNEKLFF. CDR3 DNA: TGTGCCAGCTCACCAAACCGCAAGAGTAATGAAAAACTGTTTTTT. The J gene is TRBJ1-4, the V gene TRBV18; no clear D gene. V lost 2 bases, J lost 4 bases, and 11 bases lay in between. CDR1 is KGHSH and CDR2 is LQKENI in the germline V gene. There are 15 residues in the CDR3.

V gene TRBV4-1 combines with J gene TRBJ1-6; D call uncertain. V was clipped by 3 bases and J by 4 bases, with 10 bases between them. This CDR3 is 15 amino acids long. Germline CDR1 is MGHRA and CDR2 is YSYEKL. The CDR3 DNA sequence: TGCGCCAGCAGCCAGTACCCCGAATATAATTCACCCCTCCACTTT. The encoded protein is CASSQYPEYNSPLHF.

This chain uses TRBV4-2 with TRBJ2-4; 9 bases align to TRBD2. The J segment lost 6 bases and the V segment lost 0 bases, leaving 9 bases of the junction unmatched. CDR3 size: 17 residues. The germline V gene has CDR1 LGHNA and CDR2 YNFKEQ. The CDR3 is CASSQDRSGGPANIQYF. The CDR3 DNA reads TGTGCCAGCAGCCAAGATCGGAGCGGGGGGCCGGCAAACATTCAGTACTTC.

This chain joins TRBV18 and TRBJ1-5; no clear D gene. CDR1 and CDR2 from the germline V gene are KGHSH and LQKENI. CDR3 length equals 14 residues. V was cut by 2 bases and J by 0 bases, with 5 bases left in between. The CDR3 sequence: CASSPASSNQPQHF. DNA of the CDR3: TGTGCCAGCTCACCAGCCTCTAGCAATCAGCCCCAGCATTTT.

This chain uses TRBV7-2 with TRBJ1-3, with a possible D match to TRBD1 (5 bases). The CDR3 is 15 amino acids. Deletions cut 2 bases from V and 0 bases from J, with 8 bases between. Germline-derived CDR1 and CDR2 are SGHTA and FQGNSA. The CDR3 region is CASSLWRGSGNTIYF. The DNA for the CDR3 is TGTGCCAGCAGCTTATGGAGGGGCTCTGGAAACACCATATATTTT.

V gene TRBV19 combines with J gene TRBJ1-6; 8 bases match TRBD1. Per the germline V gene, CDR1 is LNHDA and CDR2 is SQIVND (reference sequence). The J segment lost 5 bases and the V segment lost 6 bases, leaving 0 bases of the junction unmatched. The CDR3 spans 13 residues. The CDR3 coding sequence is TGTGCCAGTAGGGGACAGGATAATTCACCCCTCCACTTT. It is translated as CASRGQDNSPLHF.

As concerns this clone: Within the sample, other DNA sequences also encode this same CDR3. The rearrangement uses TRBV18 and TRBJ2-5, with no clear D. The germline V and J ends were trimmed by 6 bases and 5 bases, with 22 bases remaining between them. Germline V gene lookup returns CDR1 KGHSH and CDR2 LQKENI. CDR3 length: 16 residues. The CDR3 region has the DNA TGTGCCAGCTCGCCTAGTAAAGGCCAAGCCGAGGAGACCCAGTACTTC. Protein sequence: CASSPSKGQAEETQYF. The whole variable domain, filled in from reference TRBV18 and TRBJ2-5, reads NAGVMQNPRHLVRRRGQEARLRCSPMKGHSHVYWYRQLPEEGLKFMVYLQKENIIDESGMPKERFSAEFPKEGPSILRIQQVVRGDSAAYFCASSPSKGQAEETQYFGPGTRLLVL.

The V call is TRBV19, the J call TRBJ1-4; TRBD1 matches at 10 bases. In germline, CDR1 is LNHDA, CDR2 SQIVND (reference sequence). After removal of 7 bases from V and 7 bases from J, the junction contained 6 bases not matched to a gene. The CDR3 extends over 14 amino acids. The CDR3 is CASTPGTGVEKLFF. CDR3 nucleotide sequence: TGTGCCAGTACCCCAGGGACAGGGGTTGAAAAACTGTTTTTT.

V usage is TRBV9 and J usage is TRBJ2-2, with 10 nucleotides matching TRBD1. The germline CDR1 and CDR2 sequences are SGDLS and YYNGEE. The CDR3 extends over 15 amino acids. J was trimmed by 6 bases and V by 2 bases; bases with no gene match: 4. The CDR3: CASSVGQGGSGELFF. CDR3 nucleotide sequence: TGTGCCAGCAGCGTTGGACAGGGGGGATCCGGGGAGCTGTTTTTT.

This chain joins TRBV12-3 or TRBV12-4 and TRBJ1-1, with D unresolved. The germline V and J ends were trimmed by 3 bases and 5 bases, with 4 bases remaining between them. The length of the CDR3 is 11 residues. The CDR3 sequence is CASSLETEAFF. The DNA of the CDR3 is TGTGCCAGCAGTTTGGAAACTGAAGCTTTCTTT.

The V and J genes are TRBV7-9 and TRBJ1-1; 7 bases fit TRBD1. The CDR3 has 15 residues. The ends lost 6 bases at V and 2 bases at J; junction bases unmatched: 9. CDR1 is SEHNR and CDR2 is FQNEAQ in the germline V gene (reference sequence). The CDR3 reads CASRKTGTANTEAFF. As DNA, the CDR3 is TGTGCCAGCAGGAAAACCGGGACAGCTAACACTGAAGCTTTCTTT.